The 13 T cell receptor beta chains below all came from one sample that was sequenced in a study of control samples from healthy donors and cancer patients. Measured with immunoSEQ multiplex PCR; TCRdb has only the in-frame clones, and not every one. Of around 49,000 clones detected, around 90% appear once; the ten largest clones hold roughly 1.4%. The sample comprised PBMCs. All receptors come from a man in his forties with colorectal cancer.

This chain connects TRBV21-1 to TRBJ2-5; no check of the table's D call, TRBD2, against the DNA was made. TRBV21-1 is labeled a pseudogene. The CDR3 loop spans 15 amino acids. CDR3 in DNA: TGTGCCAGCAGCAAAGCGAGGGACGGGAGAAAGACCCAGTACTTC. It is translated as CASSKARDGRKTQYF.

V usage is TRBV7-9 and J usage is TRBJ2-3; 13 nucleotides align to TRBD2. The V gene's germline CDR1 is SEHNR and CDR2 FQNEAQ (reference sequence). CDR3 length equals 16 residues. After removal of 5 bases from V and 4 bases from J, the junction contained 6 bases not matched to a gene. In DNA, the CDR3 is TGTGCCAGCAGCCGACTAGCGGGAGGCCTCTCAGATACGCAGTATTTT. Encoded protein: CASSRLAGGLSDTQYF.

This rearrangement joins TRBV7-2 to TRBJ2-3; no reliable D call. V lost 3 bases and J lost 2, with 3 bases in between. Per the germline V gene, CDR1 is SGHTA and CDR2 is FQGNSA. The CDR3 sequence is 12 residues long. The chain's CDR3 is CASSFYTDTQYF. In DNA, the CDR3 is TGTGCCAGCAGCTTTTACACAGATACGCAGTATTTT.

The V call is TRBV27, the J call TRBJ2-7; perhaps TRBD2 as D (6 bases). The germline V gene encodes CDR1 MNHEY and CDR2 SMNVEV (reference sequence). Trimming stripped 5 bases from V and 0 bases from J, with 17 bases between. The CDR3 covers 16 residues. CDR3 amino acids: CASSSLSEGRSYEQYF. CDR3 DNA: TGTGCCAGCAGTAGCCTCTCGGAGGGTCGCTCCTACGAGCAGTACTTC.

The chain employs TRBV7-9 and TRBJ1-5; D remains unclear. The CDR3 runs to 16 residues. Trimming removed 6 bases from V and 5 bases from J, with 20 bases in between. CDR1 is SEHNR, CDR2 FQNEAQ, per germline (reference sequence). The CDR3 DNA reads TGTGCCAGCAGTTCCGTTGGAGGCCCGCAGGATCAGCCCCAGCATTTT. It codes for CASSSVGGPQDQPQHF.

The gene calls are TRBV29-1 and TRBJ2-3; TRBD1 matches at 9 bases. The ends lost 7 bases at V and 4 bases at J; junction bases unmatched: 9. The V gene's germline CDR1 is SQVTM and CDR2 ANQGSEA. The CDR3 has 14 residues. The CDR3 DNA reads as TGCAGCGCACCTTGGGGACAGGGCGCAGATACGCAGTATTTT. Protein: CSAPWGQGADTQYF.

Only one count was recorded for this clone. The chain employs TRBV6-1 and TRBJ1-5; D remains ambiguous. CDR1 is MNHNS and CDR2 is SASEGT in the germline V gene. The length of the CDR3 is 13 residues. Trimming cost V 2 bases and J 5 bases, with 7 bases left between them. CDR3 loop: CASSESWDQPQHF. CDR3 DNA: TGTGCCAGCAGTGAATCATGGGATCAGCCCCAGCATTTT.

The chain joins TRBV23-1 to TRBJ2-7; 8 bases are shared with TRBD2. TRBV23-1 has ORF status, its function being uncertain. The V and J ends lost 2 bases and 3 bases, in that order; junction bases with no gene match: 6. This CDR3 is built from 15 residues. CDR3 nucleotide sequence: TGCGCCAGCAGTCAAGTTAGCGGGATCTACTACGAGCAGTACTTC. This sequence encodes CASSQVSGIYYEQYF.

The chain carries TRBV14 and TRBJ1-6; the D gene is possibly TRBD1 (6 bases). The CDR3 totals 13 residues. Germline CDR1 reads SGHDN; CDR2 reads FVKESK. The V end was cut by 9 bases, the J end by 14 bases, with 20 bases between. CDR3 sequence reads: CASSPGHSRSLHF. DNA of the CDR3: TGTGCCAGTTCACCGGGACATTCGAGGTCCCTCCACTTT.

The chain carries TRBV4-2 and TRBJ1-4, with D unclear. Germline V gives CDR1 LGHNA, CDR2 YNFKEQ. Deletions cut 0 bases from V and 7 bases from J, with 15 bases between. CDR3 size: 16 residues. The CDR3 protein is CASSQEARLRAEKLFF. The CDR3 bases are TGTGCCAGCAGCCAAGAGGCGAGGCTCCGGGCTGAAAAACTGTTTTTT.

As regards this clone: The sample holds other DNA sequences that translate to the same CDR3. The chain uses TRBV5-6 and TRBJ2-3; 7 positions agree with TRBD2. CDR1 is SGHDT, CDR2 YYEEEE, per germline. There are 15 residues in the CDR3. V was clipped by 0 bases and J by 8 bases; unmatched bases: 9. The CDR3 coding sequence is TGTGCCAGCAGCTTGGGGCCGGGGGGAGGGTCTACGCAGTATTTT. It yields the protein CASSLGPGGGSTQYF.

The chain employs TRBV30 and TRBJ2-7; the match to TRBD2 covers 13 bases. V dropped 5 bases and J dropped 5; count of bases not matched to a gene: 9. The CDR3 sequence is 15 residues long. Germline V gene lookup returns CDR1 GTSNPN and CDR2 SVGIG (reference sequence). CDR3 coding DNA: TGTGCCTGGCATCCCGGGACTAGCGGGATCAACGAGCAGTACTTC. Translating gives CAWHPGTSGINEQYF. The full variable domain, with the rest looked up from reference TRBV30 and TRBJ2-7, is SQTIHQWPATLVQPVGSPLSLECTVEGTSNPNLYWYRQAAGRGLQLLFYSVGIGQISSEVPQNLSASRPQDRQFILSSKKLLLSDSGFYLCAWHPGTSGINEQYFGPGTRLTVT.

CDR3: CASSPGTESYNEQFF. CDR3 bases: TGTGCCAGCAGCCCAGGGACTGAATCCTACAATGAGCAGTTCTTC. The rearrangement links TRBV14 to TRBJ2-1; D may be TRBD2 (6 bases). V was trimmed by 4 bases and J by 1 base, leaving 11 bases between them. The CDR3 is 15 amino acids. The germline V gene has CDR1 SGHDN and CDR2 FVKESK.